This entry lists 2 T cell receptor beta chains sequenced from one sample in a study of post-analysis software for immune sequencing data. Sequencing libraries made from TCR beta cDNA carried unique molecular identifiers. One entry per CDR3 protein, called by TCRdb with MiXCR from the PCR reads. Of some 800,000 distinct CDR3 sequences in the sample, more than 45% were seen once. Study-wide results and caveats: About 5 TRBV segments occurring more often in patients than controls included TRBV5-6, TRBV5-1 and TRBV20-1.

For these TCRs, the target antigens are not known. Sequencing used blood. The origin of the receptors is a girl aged 5-17 years with multiple sclerosis.

The chain carries TRBV7-9 and TRBJ2-7; 11 nucleotides agree with TRBD2. The CDR3 loop spans 17 amino acids. CDR1 is SEHNR, CDR2 FQNEAQ, per germline (reference sequence). V lost 4 bases and J lost 0; bases outside the gene matches: 8. Here the CDR3 DNA reads TGTGCCAGCAGCTCCAGGACTAGCGGGCCTAGCTCCTACGAGCAGTACTTC. Its translation is CASSSRTSGPSSYEQYF.

This chain links TRBV7-3 with TRBJ2-1; TRBD2 matches at 7 bases. The CDR3 length is 14 residues. Per the germline V gene, CDR1 is SGHTA and CDR2 is FQGTGA. V lost 5 bases to trimming and J lost 8 bases; unmatched junction nucleotides: 9. The CDR3 nucleotides read TGTGCCAGCAGCCCATGGGGAGGGAGCCATGAGCAGTTCTTC. Protein sequence: CASSPWGGSHEQFF.